The 15 T cell receptor beta chains below were found in one sample sequenced in a study of cytomegalovirus exposure and HLA in healthy donors. 60 Vbeta and 13 Jbeta primers were used in PCR. The table came from immunoSEQ multiplex PCR; TCRdb's copy has only in-frame clones and leaves some out. In the table there are over 100,000 clones, 77% of which are singletons. The sequencing input was PBMCs. These receptors were collected from a middle-aged woman in good health and CMV-seronegative.

This chain connects TRBV18 to TRBJ1-6; 11 nucleotides agree with TRBD1. The trim removed 2 bases at V and 5 bases at J, leaving 2 bases unmatched. The CDR3 runs 16 residues. Germline V lookup: CDR1 KGHSH, CDR2 LQKENI. The CDR3 loop is CASSPMDRGHNSPLHF. CDR3 sequence (DNA): TGTGCCAGCTCACCAATGGACAGGGGGCATAATTCACCCCTCCACTTT.

The chain carries TRBV2 and TRBJ1-4; the match to TRBD1 covers 9 bases. V was pared by 7 bases and J by 2 bases, with 5 bases of the junction left unmatched. The CDR3 is 15 residues long. The germline gives CDR1 SNHLY, CDR2 FYNNEI. CDR3 residues: CASTGQGFTNEKLFF. In DNA, the CDR3 is TGTGCCAGCACGGGACAGGGTTTCACTAATGAAAAACTGTTTTTT.

The V call is TRBV27, the J call TRBJ2-7, with TRBD1 identical over 10 bases. V lost 2 bases to trimming and J lost 3 bases; unmatched junction nucleotides: 7. The CDR3 extends over 16 amino acids. Looked up from germline, CDR1 is MNHEY and CDR2 is SMNVEV (reference sequence). CDR3 sequence: CASSLRPGQGFYEQYF. CDR3 bases: TGTGCCAGCAGTTTACGGCCGGGACAGGGGTTCTACGAGCAGTACTTC.

The genes are TRBV10-3 and TRBJ1-1; D unclear. V lost 1 base and J 5 bases, leaving 11 bases between the germline ends. The CDR3 loop spans 14 amino acids. Germline loops: CDR1 ENHRY, CDR2 SYGVKD. The CDR3 DNA follows: TGTGCCATCAGTGAGTGGACGACGGGGACTGAAGCTTTCTTT. As protein: CAISEWTTGTEAFF.

The rearrangement links TRBV5-1 to TRBJ1-1; weak D call: TRBD1 (5 bases). Trimming shortened V by 6 bases and J by 5 bases, and 14 bases separated the two germline ends. There are 13 residues in the CDR3. Germline V CDR1 and CDR2: SGHRS, YFSETQ. This CDR3 is CASTLGGETEAFF. CDR3 DNA: TGCGCCAGCACGCTCGGGGGGGAGACTGAAGCTTTCTTT.

The chain joins TRBV19 to TRBJ1-5; D might be TRBD1 (6 bases). Germline assignment: CDR1 LNHDA and CDR2 SQIVND (reference sequence). Trimming left V 5 bases short and J 3 bases short, with 11 bases between. CDR3 size: 14 residues. CDR3 in amino acids: CASSPRQVNQPQHF. CDR3 DNA: TGTGCCAGTAGTCCCCGACAGGTCAATCAGCCCCAGCATTTT.

CDR3 sequence reads: CASSRASNQPQHF. CDR3 nucleotide sequence: TGTGCCAGCAGCAGGGCTAGCAATCAGCCCCAGCATTTT. The V gene is TRBV6-6, the J gene TRBJ1-5; tentative D call: TRBD1 (5 bases). In germline, CDR1 is MNHNY, CDR2 SVGAGI (reference sequence). The CDR3 has 13 residues. The ends were cut back, 6 bases at V and 0 bases at J, with 6 bases in the middle.

This clone has just one count. This chain joins TRBV2 and TRBJ2-3; a possible D gene is TRBD2 (6 bases). V was pared by 3 bases and J by 5 bases, with 12 bases between. The CDR3 runs to 14 residues. The germline CDR1 and CDR2 sequences are SNHLY and FYNNEI. The DNA for the CDR3 is TGTGCCAGCAGTGACAACGGGAGCCTAGATACGCAGTATTTT. Its protein product is CASSDNGSLDTQYF.

This sequence joins TRBV28 and TRBJ2-1; 14 bases align to TRBD2. Germline assignment: CDR1 MDHEN and CDR2 SYDVKM. This CDR3 is built from 16 residues. V dropped 5 bases and J dropped 8; count of bases not matched to a gene: 8. The CDR3 here is CASSVRLAGGPHEQFF. CDR3 coding DNA: TGTGCCAGCAGTGTCCGACTAGCGGGGGGGCCTCATGAGCAGTTCTTC.

In this sample, this clone turned up once. The chain joins TRBV27 to TRBJ2-3; 12 bases line up with TRBD2. The length of the CDR3 is 16 residues. J was trimmed by 2 bases and V by 8 bases; bases with no gene match: 8. Per germline, CDR1 MNHEY and CDR2 SMNVEV (reference sequence). The CDR3 DNA follows: TGTGCCAGCCCGGGACTAGCGGGTTCCCCCACAGATACGCAGTATTTT. Encoded protein: CASPGLAGSPTDTQYF.

V is TRBV6-5 and J is TRBJ1-1; D gene uncertain. Germline lookup yields CDR1 MNHEY and CDR2 SVGAGI. V lost 2 bases, J lost 4 bases, and 14 bases lay in between. The CDR3 covers 15 residues. The CDR3 region has the DNA TGTGCCAGCAGTTACCTGACGGCGGTGGGCACTGAAGCTTTCTTT. Amino acids: CASSYLTAVGTEAFF.

The chain combines TRBV29-1 with TRBJ1-1, with TRBD1 matching 7 bases. Losses at the gene ends were 8 bases for V and 1 base for J; bases not matched to a gene: 4. Germline CDR1 SQVTM, CDR2 ANQGSEA. This CDR3 region has 12 residues. The CDR3 coding sequence is TGCAGCTCCCGGACAGGGAACACTGAAGCTTTCTTT. Amino acid sequence: CSSRTGNTEAFF.

The chain recombines TRBV6-1 with TRBJ1-3, with D possibly matching TRBD1 (5 bases). This CDR3 has 19 amino acids. Trimming pared 4 bases from V and 0 bases from J, leaving 22 bases between. The germline gives CDR1 MNHNS, CDR2 SASEGT. The CDR3 region has the DNA TGTGCCAGCAGTGTAAAGCGGGACCCGAGAAATTCCTCTGGAAACACCATATATTTT. Translated: CASSVKRDPRNSSGNTIYF.

As regards this clone: Possible read error: a much larger clone is one base away. The chain employs TRBV4-2 and TRBJ2-7; the match to TRBD2 covers 10 bases. CDR1 is LGHNA and CDR2 is YNFKEQ in the germline V gene. The CDR3 totals 18 residues. J gave up 3 bases and V 1 base, and 12 bases lay outside the gene matches. The CDR3 here is CASSQGGLAGALDYEQYF. In nucleotides, the CDR3 is TGTGCCAGCAGCCAAGGTGGTCTAGCGGGGGCCCTCGACTACGAGCAGTACTTC.

This chain connects TRBV6-5 to TRBJ2-7, with D unclear. Trimming cost V 6 bases and J 6 bases, with 21 bases left between them. The CDR3 spans 15 residues. In germline, CDR1 is MNHEY, CDR2 SVGAGI. CDR3 coding DNA: TGTGCCAGCAGCCGATCGTCCCACCTTCTACTCGAGCAGTACTTC. Its translation is CASSRSSHLLLEQYF.